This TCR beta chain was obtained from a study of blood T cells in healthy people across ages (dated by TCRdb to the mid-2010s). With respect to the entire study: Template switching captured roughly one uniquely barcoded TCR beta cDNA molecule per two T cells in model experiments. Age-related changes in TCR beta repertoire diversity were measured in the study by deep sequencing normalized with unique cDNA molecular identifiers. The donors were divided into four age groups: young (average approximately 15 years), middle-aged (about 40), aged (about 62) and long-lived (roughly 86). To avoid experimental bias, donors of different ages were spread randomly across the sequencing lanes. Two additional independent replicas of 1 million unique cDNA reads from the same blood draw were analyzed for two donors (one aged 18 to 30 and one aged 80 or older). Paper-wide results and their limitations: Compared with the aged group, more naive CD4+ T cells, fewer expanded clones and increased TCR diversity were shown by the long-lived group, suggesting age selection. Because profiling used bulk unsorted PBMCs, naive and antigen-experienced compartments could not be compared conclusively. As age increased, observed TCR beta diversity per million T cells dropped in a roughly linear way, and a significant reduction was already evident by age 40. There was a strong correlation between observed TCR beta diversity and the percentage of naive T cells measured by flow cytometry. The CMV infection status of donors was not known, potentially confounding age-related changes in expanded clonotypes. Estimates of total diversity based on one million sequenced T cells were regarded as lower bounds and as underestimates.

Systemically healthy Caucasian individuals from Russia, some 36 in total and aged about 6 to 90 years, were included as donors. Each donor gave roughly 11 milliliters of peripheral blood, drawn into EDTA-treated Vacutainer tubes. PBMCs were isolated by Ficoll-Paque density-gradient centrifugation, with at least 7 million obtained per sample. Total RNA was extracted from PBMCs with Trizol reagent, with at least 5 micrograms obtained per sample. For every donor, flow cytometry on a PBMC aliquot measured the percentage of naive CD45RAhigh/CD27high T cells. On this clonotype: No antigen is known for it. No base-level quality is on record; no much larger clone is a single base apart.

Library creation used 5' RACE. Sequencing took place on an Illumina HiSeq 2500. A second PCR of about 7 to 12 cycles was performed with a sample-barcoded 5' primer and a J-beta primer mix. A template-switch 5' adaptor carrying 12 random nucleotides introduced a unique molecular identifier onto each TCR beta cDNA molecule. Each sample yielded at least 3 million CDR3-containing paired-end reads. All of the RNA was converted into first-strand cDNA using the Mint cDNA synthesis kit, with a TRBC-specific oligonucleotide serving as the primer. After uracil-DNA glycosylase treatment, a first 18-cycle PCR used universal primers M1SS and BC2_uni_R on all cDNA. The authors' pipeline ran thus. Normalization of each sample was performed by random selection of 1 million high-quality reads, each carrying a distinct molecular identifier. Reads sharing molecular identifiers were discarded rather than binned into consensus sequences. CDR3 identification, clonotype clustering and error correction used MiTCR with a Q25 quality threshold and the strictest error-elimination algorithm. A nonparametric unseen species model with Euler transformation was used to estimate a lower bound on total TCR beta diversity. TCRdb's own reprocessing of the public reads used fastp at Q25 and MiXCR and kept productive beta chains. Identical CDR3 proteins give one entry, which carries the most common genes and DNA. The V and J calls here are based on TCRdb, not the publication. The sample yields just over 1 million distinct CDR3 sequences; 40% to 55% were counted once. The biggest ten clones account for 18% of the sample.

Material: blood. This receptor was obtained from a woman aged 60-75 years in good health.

The nucleotide sequence reads as follows: TGTGCCAGCAGCCCCTCGACAGGGAGGGCAGATACGCAGTATTTT. This sequence encodes CASSPSTGRADTQYF. Recombination joined TRBV7-3 with TRBJ2-3; the D segment is perhaps TRBD1 or TRBD2, each sharing 7 matched bases. The cysteine opens and the phenylalanine closes a CDR3 of 15 amino acids. Solely the CDR3 DNA is kept, with 45 bases framed from the first base. CDR1 and CDR2 (SGHTA, FQGTGA) derive from the germline V gene. V is cut by 5 bases and J by 4 bases, and the space between the germline ends is 16 bases.